Here is one T cell receptor (beta chain) with its context. The sample comes from a study of blood T cell repertoires in COVID-19. In the study overall: Acute-phase and convalescent COVID-19 samples originated in the United States, Italy and Spain. From T cells, B-cell-depleted T cells, or PBMCs came the material, which was cDNA or gDNA.

While infection was still active, Seattle patients were enrolled and then followed longitudinally. Original processing methods: It was from reference gene primer amplification that nucleated cell counts were estimated. Clones were sequenced by immunoSEQ multiplex PCR, and TCRdb holds only the in-frame ones, with some missing. V and J calls and clone size are as listed in that table; D and trimming were resolved from the DNA. This table holds some 60,000 clones, about four fifths found once. CDR1 and CDR2 (germline): SGHTA, FQGTGA. The V end was cut by 2 bases, the J end by 5 bases, with 14 bases between. The CDR3 has 15 residues.

The chain is built from TRBV7-3 and TRBJ2-3, with D maybe TRBD2 (6 bases). The specimen was peripheral blood. This clonotype originated in a man older than 75 with COVID-19, enrolled during active disease. CDR3 region: CASSLSSRGIDTQYF. CDR3 nucleotides: TGTGCCAGCAGCTTATCCTCCCGGGGGATAGATACGCAGTATTTT.